These 23 T cell receptor beta chains were sequenced from one sample in a study of T cells in Graves' hyperthyroidism and ophthalmopathy. Using RNA transcripts as the source, TCR beta CDR3 regions were amplified. HTBI primers were used for first-round RT-PCR of the TCR CDR3. TCRdb re-analysed the multiplex PCR reads in MiXCR, keeping a single row per CDR3 protein. The sample contains 250,000 to 300,000 distinct CDR3 sequences, roughly 13% of which appear only once. Input material: blood. The receptor set was obtained from a woman aged 30 to 39 with Graves' hyperthyroidism that later progressed to Graves' ophthalmopathy.

The chain couples TRBV2 to TRBJ1-6; 9 bases fit TRBD1. CDR3 length: 16 residues. V lost 6 bases to trimming and J lost 3 bases; unmatched junction nucleotides: 6. From germline, CDR1 is SNHLY and CDR2 FYNNEI. As DNA, the CDR3 is TGTGCCAGCAGCCGGACAGGGGTTATCTATAATTCACCCCTCCACTTT. Translated, it gives CASSRTGVIYNSPLHF.

This clonotype has a handful of counts. This chain connects TRBV5-1 to TRBJ2-5; 12 nucleotides line up with TRBD2. This CDR3 has 16 residues. Germline-derived CDR1 and CDR2 are SGHRS and YFSETQ. The V gene end was trimmed by 1 base and the J gene end by 5 bases; junction bases not matched to a gene: 6. The CDR3 bases are TGCGCCAGCAGCTTGATGACGACTAGCGGGAGTGAGACCCAGTACTTC. It codes for CASSLMTTSGSETQYF.

Ten or more counts support this clonotype. The rearrangement links TRBV7-9 to TRBJ2-6; D may match TRBD1 or TRBD2 (5 bases each). The V end lost 2 bases, the J end lost 0 bases, and 14 bases lay between the germline ends. Germline values: CDR1 SEHNR, CDR2 FQNEAQ (reference sequence). This CDR3 is built from 18 residues. The CDR3 DNA follows: TGTGCCAGCAGCTTATCGGGGACGGCGAGCTCTGGGGCCAACGTCCTGACTTTC. Its translation: CASSLSGTASSGANVLTF.

This clonotype occurred many times. J is TRBJ1-5 and V is TRBV6-2 or TRBV6-3; D gene unclear. Germline assignment: CDR1 MNHEY and CDR2 SVGEGT. This CDR3 spans 16 amino acids. V was trimmed by 6 bases and J by 1 base, leaving 16 bases between them. CDR3 sequence: CASSTGVTRSNQPQHF. In DNA form, the CDR3 reads TGTGCCAGCAGCACCGGGGTGACTCGGAGCAATCAGCCCCAGCATTTT.

V gene TRBV5-1 combines with J gene TRBJ2-1, with D perhaps matching TRBD2 (6 bases). Between the trimmed V and J ends, which lost 4 bases and 0 bases, there was a span of 11 bases. Per germline, CDR1 SGHRS and CDR2 YFSETQ. The CDR3 sequence is 15 residues long. CDR3 region: CASSPQTSSYNEQFF. For the CDR3, the DNA is TGCGCCAGCAGCCCCCAGACTAGCTCCTACAATGAGCAGTTCTTC.

There are many counts of this clonotype. The rearrangement links TRBV5-1 to TRBJ2-7; TRBD1 agrees at 9 bases. V shed 1 base, J shed 2 bases, and the junction held 7 bases outside the gene matches. Germline CDR1 SGHRS, CDR2 YFSETQ. CDR3 size: 16 residues. CDR3 region: CASSLRGTGSAYEQYF. In nucleotides, the CDR3 is TGCGCCAGCAGCTTGCGCGGGACAGGGTCGGCCTACGAGCAGTACTTC.

This clonotype occurred many times. The chain links TRBV10-2 to TRBJ2-7; 11 bases align to TRBD2. CDR1 WSHSY and CDR2 SAAADI come from the germline V gene. J gave up 2 bases and V 3 bases, and 3 bases lay outside the gene matches. The CDR3 covers 15 residues. CDR3 nucleotide sequence: TGCGCCAGCAGTGAACAACTAGCGGGAGCCTACGAGCAGTACTTC. It specifies CASSEQLAGAYEQYF.

The V call is TRBV5-6, the J call TRBJ2-1; 11 nucleotides line up with TRBD2. Germline lookup yields CDR1 SGHDT and CDR2 YYEEEE. The CDR3 sequence is 19 residues long. The V gene end was trimmed by 0 bases and the J gene end by 0 bases; junction bases not matched to a gene: 8. The CDR3 nucleotides are TGTGCCAGCAGCTTGGGCCCGGGACTAGCGGCCGGCTCCTACAATGAGCAGTTCTTC. It specifies CASSLGPGLAAGSYNEQFF. Combining the CDR3 with reference TRBV5-6 and TRBJ2-1 gives the whole variable domain DAGVTQSPTHLIKTRGQQVTLRCSPKSGHDTVSWYQQALGQGPQFIFQYYEEEERQRGNFPDRFSGHQFPNYSSELNVNALLLGDSALYLCASSLGPGLAAGSYNEQFFGPGTRLTVL.

Ten or more counts support this clonotype. The chain carries TRBV7-2 and TRBJ2-2; 8 nucleotides match TRBD2. Germline trimming cut 1 base from V and 2 bases from J; bases unmatched to any gene: 3. The CDR3 is made up of 16 amino acids. Germline V gene lookup returns CDR1 SGHTA and CDR2 FQGNSA. The CDR3 is CASSLVSGVNTGELFF. CDR3 sequence (DNA): TGTGCCAGCAGCTTAGTTAGCGGGGTTAACACCGGGGAGCTGTTTTTT.

In this sample, this clonotype turned up many times. The chain couples TRBV6-1 to TRBJ2-7, with 8 nucleotides matching TRBD1. The V gene end was trimmed by 5 bases and the J gene end by 4 bases; junction bases not matched to a gene: 7. The CDR3 has 14 amino acids. Per germline, CDR1 MNHNS and CDR2 SASEGT. CDR3 region: CASSWPTGAYEQYF. Here the CDR3 DNA reads TGTGCCAGCAGTTGGCCGACAGGGGCGTACGAGCAGTACTTC.

There are many counts of this clonotype. The rearrangement links TRBV12-3 or TRBV12-4 to TRBJ1-5; perhaps TRBD1 as D (6 bases). This CDR3 has 13 amino acids. Trimming stripped 8 bases from V and 2 bases from J, with 10 bases between. The DNA for the CDR3 is TGTGCCAGCGGGGACATGGGCAATCAGCCCCAGCATTTT. It encodes CASGDMGNQPQHF.

This clonotype came up many times. Germline is not matched at one junction end, which may reflect a read error. The gene calls are TRBV29-1 and TRBJ1-1; D is uncertain. There are 14 residues in the CDR3. Germline V gives CDR1 SQVTM, CDR2 ANQGSEA. CDR3 amino acids: CSVQELTARDEAFF. Written as DNA, the CDR3 is TGCAGCGTTCAAGAACTGACGGCGAGAGATGAAGCTTTCTTT.

This clonotype was picked up many times. The chain is built from TRBV18 and TRBJ2-7; perhaps TRBD2 as D (5 bases). Germline V gives CDR1 KGHSH, CDR2 LQKENI. Trimming removed 3 bases from V and 4 bases from J, with 13 bases in between. The CDR3 length is 14 residues. CDR3 nucleotide sequence: TGTGCCAGCTCACCCTCGGCACAGCGGTACGAGCAGTACTTC. Translating gives CASSPSAQRYEQYF.

This clonotype was counted many times. The chain has TRBV18 and TRBJ2-7, with D perhaps being TRBD1 or TRBD2 (5 bases each). The CDR3 consists of 14 residues. V was clipped by 4 bases and J by 4 bases, with 14 bases between them. CDR1 is KGHSH and CDR2 is LQKENI in the germline V gene. The CDR3 protein is CASSQTRDPYEQYF. The CDR3 nucleotides are TGTGCCAGCTCACAAACCCGGGACCCGTACGAGCAGTACTTC.

The chain is built from TRBV10-3 and TRBJ1-6; weak D call: TRBD1 (5 bases). The CDR3 runs 14 residues. In germline, CDR1 is ENHRY, CDR2 SYGVKD. Trimming stripped 2 bases from V and 10 bases from J, with 12 bases between. CDR3 coding DNA: TGTGCCATCAGTGAGGAGGGGAAGGACTCACCCCTCCACTTT. Its translation is CAISEEGKDSPLHF.

This clonotype came up many times. The chain is built from TRBV28 and TRBJ2-1; the D is unclear. V was trimmed by 8 bases and J by 6 bases, leaving 5 bases between them. The germline gives CDR1 MDHEN, CDR2 SYDVKM. CDR3 size: 10 residues. Here the CDR3 DNA reads TGTGCCAGCGCCTTCAATGAGCAGTTCTTC. This codes for CASAFNEQFF.

This clonotype was detected a few times. The CDR3 loop reads CASSPGLAGDYEQYF. CDR3 DNA: TGTGCCAGCAGCCCAGGCCTAGCGGGGGACTACGAGCAGTACTTC. This chain connects TRBV7-9 to TRBJ2-7; 10 positions match TRBD2. CDR3 size: 15 residues. In germline, CDR1 is SEHNR, CDR2 FQNEAQ (reference sequence). The V segment lost 5 bases and the J segment 3 bases; nucleotides outside the gene matches: 7.

This clonotype has at least ten counts. The chain joins TRBV27 to TRBJ2-7; 8 nucleotides line up with TRBD2. The trim removed 6 bases at V and 5 bases at J, leaving 15 bases unmatched. Per the germline V gene, CDR1 is MNHEY and CDR2 is SMNVEV (reference sequence). The CDR3 length is 16 residues. CDR3 protein: CASSLTSGSLSHEQYF. CDR3 sequence (DNA): TGTGCCAGCAGCCTTACCAGCGGGAGCCTTAGCCACGAGCAGTACTTC.

A note on this clonotype: A read error may explain this, as a much larger clone is one base away. The J gene is TRBJ1-5, the V gene TRBV6-1; weak D call: TRBD1 (5 bases). V was shortened by 5 bases and J by 2 bases, with 16 bases between the two germline ends. This CDR3 contains 16 residues. Germline V lookup: CDR1 MNHNS, CDR2 SASEGT. The CDR3 nucleotides are TGTGCCAGCAGTAACCGCCCCGGGGGGGGCAATCAGCCCCAGCATTTT. As protein: CASSNRPGGGNQPQHF.

This clonotype was counted at least ten times. The junction differs from germline at one of its ends, possibly a read error. The chain couples TRBV7-7 to TRBJ2-1; D possibly matches TRBD1 or TRBD2 (5 bases each). The germline gives CDR1 SSHAT, CDR2 FNYEAQ (reference sequence). The CDR3 is made up of 16 amino acids. CDR3 in DNA: TGTGCTAGCAGCCCCATGCCCGGGACGGGTTACAATGAGCAGTTCTTC. Translation: CASSPMPGTGYNEQFF.

This clonotype was seen more than once but under ten times. The rearrangement links TRBV5-6 to TRBJ1-3; D is uncertain. Germline lookup yields CDR1 SGHDT and CDR2 YYEEEE. The CDR3 totals 14 residues. V shed 4 bases and J shed 4 bases, with 12 bases lying between them. This CDR3 reads CASSVTLQGNTIYF. Here the CDR3 DNA reads TGTGCCAGCAGCGTGACCCTGCAGGGAAACACCATATATTTT. The full variable domain, rest sourced from reference TRBV5-6 and TRBJ1-3, is DAGVTQSPTHLIKTRGQQVTLRCSPKSGHDTVSWYQQALGQGPQFIFQYYEEEERQRGNFPDRFSGHQFPNYSSELNVNALLLGDSALYLCASSVTLQGNTIYFGEGSWLTVV.

The V gene is TRBV4-3, the J gene TRBJ1-1, with 8 bases lining up with TRBD1. CDR1 is LGHNA and CDR2 is YSLEER in the germline V gene. V lost 4 bases to trimming and J lost 1 base; unmatched junction nucleotides: 2. The CDR3 covers 14 residues. The CDR3 loop reads CASSRGTGNTEAFF. The CDR3 DNA reads as TGCGCCAGCAGCCGAGGGACAGGGAACACTGAAGCTTTCTTT.

Only a few counts were recorded for this clonotype. The chain employs TRBV27 and TRBJ1-1, with D perhaps matching TRBD1 (6 bases). The ends were cut back, 0 bases at V and 7 bases at J, with 9 bases in the middle. Germline CDR1 is MNHEY and CDR2 is SMNVEV (reference sequence). The CDR3 contains 13 residues. The CDR3 sequence: CASSLSRGFEAFF. The DNA for the CDR3 is TGTGCCAGCAGTTTATCGAGGGGGTTTGAAGCTTTCTTT.